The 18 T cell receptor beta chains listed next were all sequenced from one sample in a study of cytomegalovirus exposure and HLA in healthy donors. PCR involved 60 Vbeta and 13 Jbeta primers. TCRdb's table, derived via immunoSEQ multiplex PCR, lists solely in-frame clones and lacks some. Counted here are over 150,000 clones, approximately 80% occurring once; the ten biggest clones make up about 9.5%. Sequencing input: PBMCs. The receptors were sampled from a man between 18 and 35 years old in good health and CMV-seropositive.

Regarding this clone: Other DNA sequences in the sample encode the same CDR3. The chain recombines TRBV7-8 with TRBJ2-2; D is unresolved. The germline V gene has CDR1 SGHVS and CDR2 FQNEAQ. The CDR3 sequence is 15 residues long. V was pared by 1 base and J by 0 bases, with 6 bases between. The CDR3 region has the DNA TGTGCCAGCAGCTTAGTTTCAGCGAACACCGGGGAGCTGTTTTTT. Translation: CASSLVSANTGELFF.

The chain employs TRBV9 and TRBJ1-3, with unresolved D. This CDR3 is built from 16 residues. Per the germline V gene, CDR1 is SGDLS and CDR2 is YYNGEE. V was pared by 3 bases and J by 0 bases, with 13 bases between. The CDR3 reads CASSDPYSFSGNTIYF. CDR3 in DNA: TGTGCCAGCAGCGACCCATACTCCTTCTCTGGAAACACCATATATTTT.

The CDR3 DNA follows: TGCGCCAGCAGCTTGCGGGGGAGTACCGGGGAGCTGTTTTTT. This gives the protein CASSLRGSTGELFF. The rearrangement uses TRBV5-1 and TRBJ2-2; possibly TRBD2 for D (6 bases). The CDR3 runs 14 residues. Germline CDR1 reads SGHRS; CDR2 reads YFSETQ. V shed 1 base and J shed 5 bases, with 9 bases lying between them.

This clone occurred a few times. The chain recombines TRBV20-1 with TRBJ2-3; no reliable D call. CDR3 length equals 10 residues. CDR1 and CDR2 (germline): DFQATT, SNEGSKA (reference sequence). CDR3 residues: CTWLTDTQYF. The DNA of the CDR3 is TGCACCTGGCTCACAGATACGCAGTATTTT.

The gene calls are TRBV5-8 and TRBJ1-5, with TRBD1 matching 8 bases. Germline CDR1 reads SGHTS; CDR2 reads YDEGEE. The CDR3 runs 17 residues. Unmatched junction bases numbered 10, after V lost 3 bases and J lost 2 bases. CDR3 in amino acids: CASSYDGTGIGNQPQHF. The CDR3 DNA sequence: TGTGCCAGCAGCTACGACGGGACAGGTATAGGCAATCAGCCCCAGCATTTT.

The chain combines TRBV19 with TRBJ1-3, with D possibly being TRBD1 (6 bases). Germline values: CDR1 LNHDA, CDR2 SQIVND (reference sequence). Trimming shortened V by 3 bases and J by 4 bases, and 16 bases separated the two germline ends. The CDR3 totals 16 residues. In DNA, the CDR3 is TGTGCCAGTAGTATTTCAACAGGGTCGAGCGGAAACACCATATATTTT. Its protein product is CASSISTGSSGNTIYF.

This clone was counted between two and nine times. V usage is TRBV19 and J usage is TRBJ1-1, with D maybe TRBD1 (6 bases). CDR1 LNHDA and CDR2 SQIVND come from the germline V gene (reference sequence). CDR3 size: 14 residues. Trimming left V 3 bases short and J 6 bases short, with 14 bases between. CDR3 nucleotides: TGTGCCAGTAGTATCCAGGGGTTTTTCTCTGAAGCTTTCTTT. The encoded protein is CASSIQGFFSEAFF. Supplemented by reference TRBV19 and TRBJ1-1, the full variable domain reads DGGITQSPKYLFRKEGQNVTLSCEQNLNHDAMYWYRQDPGQGLRLIYYSQIVNDFQKGDIAEGYSVSREKKESFPLTVTSAQKNPTAFYLCASSIQGFFSEAFFGQGTRLTVV.

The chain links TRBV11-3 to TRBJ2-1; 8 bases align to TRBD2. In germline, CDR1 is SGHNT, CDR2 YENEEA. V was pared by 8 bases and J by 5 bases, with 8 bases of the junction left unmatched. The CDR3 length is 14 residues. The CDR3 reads CASGGTSGDNEQFF. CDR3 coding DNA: TGTGCCAGCGGAGGAACTAGCGGAGACAATGAGCAGTTCTTC.

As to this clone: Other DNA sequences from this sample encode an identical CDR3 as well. CDR3 sequence reads: CASSLRQGAGNTIYF. The CDR3 coding sequence is TGTGCCAGCAGCTTGAGACAGGGGGCTGGAAACACCATATATTTT. This chain connects TRBV13 to TRBJ1-3, with 9 bases lining up with TRBD1. Per the germline V gene, CDR1 is PRHDT and CDR2 is FYEKMQ (reference sequence). The CDR3 is made up of 15 amino acids. J lost 2 bases, V lost 3 bases, and 2 bases had no gene match.

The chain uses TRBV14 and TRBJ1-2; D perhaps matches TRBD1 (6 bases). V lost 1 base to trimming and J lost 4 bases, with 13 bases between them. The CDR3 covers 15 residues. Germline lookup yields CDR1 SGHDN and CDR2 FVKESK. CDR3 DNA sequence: TGTGCCAGCAGCCAAGTCTCTACAGGGCGCTATGGCTACACCTTC. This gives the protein CASSQVSTGRYGYTF.

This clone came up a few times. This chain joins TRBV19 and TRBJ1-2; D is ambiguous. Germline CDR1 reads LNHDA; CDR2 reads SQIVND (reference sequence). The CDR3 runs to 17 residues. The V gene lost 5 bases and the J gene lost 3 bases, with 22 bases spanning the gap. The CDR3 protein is CASSPLHRVTVDYGYTF. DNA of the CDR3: TGTGCCAGTAGTCCCCTACATAGAGTCACAGTCGACTATGGCTACACCTTC.

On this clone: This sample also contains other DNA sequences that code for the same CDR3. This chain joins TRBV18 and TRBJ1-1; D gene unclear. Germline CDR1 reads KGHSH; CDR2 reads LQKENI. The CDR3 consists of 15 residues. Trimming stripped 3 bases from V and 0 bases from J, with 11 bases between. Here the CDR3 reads CASSPGAGMNTEAFF. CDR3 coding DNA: TGTGCCAGCTCACCGGGAGCGGGTATGAACACTGAAGCTTTCTTT.

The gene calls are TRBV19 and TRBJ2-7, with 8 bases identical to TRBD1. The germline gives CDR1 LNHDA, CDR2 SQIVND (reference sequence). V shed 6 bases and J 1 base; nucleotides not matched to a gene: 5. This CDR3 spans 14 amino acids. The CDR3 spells CASSPDRASYEQYF. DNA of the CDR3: TGTGCCAGTAGCCCGGACAGGGCGTCCTACGAGCAGTACTTC.

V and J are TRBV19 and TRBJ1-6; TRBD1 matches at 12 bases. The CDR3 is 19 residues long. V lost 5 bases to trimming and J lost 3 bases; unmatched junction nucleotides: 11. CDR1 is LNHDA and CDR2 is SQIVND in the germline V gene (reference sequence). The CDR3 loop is CASSVLPGQGAYYNSPLHF. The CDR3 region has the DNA TGTGCCAGTAGTGTACTCCCGGGACAGGGGGCCTACTATAATTCACCCCTCCACTTT.

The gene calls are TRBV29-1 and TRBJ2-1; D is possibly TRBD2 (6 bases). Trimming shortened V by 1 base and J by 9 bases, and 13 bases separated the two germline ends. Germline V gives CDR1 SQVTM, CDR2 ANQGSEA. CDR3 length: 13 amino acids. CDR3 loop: CSVEVRQGGEQFF. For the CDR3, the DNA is TGCAGCGTTGAAGTTAGGCAGGGAGGTGAGCAGTTCTTC.

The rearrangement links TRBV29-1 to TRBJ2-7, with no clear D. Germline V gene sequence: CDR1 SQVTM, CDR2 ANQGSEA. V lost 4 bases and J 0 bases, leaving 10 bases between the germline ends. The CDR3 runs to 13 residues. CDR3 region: CSVVGPRSYEQYF. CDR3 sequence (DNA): TGCAGCGTTGTGGGCCCGCGCTCCTACGAGCAGTACTTC.

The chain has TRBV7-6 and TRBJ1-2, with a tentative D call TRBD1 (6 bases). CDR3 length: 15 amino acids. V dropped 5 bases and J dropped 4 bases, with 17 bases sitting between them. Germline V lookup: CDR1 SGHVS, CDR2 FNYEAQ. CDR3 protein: CASSPKRGGLYGYTF. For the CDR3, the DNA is TGTGCCAGCAGCCCCAAGAGGGGGGGCCTCTATGGCTACACCTTC.

The CDR3 spells CASSEWGPGDAEAFF. As DNA, the CDR3 is TGTGCCAGCAGTGAATGGGGGCCCGGAGACGCTGAAGCTTTCTTT. V and J are TRBV25-1 and TRBJ1-1; D perhaps matches TRBD1 (6 bases). The V and J ends lost 1 base and 6 bases respectively, with 15 bases between them. Germline CDR1 MGHDK, CDR2 SYGVNS. The CDR3 runs to 15 residues.